This passage covers 15 T cell receptor beta chains from one sample sequenced in a study of blood T cell repertoires in COVID-19 (dated by TCRdb to 2018 to 2020). Libraries were made using the immunoSEQ multiplex PCR assay. The clones in this table, taken by TCRdb from immuneACCESS, are in-frame only. Not every clone is retained; where verified, under half of the shortfall comes from an unresolved V gene, and the cause of the rest is unknown. The sample table holds about 130,000 clones, of which over 80% were seen once. Approximately 10% of the sample belongs to the ten largest clones. Sample: peripheral blood. The receptor set was obtained from a man between 60 and 70 years old with acute or convalescent COVID-19.

The J gene is TRBJ1-2, the V gene TRBV2; possible D gene TRBD1, 5 bases. V lost 3 bases, J lost 4 bases, and 12 bases lay in between. Germline values: CDR1 SNHLY, CDR2 FYNNEI. The CDR3 covers 14 residues. CDR3 protein: CASSDPTVTYGYTF. For the CDR3, the DNA is TGTGCCAGCAGTGACCCGACAGTAACCTATGGCTACACCTTC.

In nucleotides, the CDR3 is TGTGCCAGCAGCCTCGGACAGCCCTACAATGAGCAGTTCTTC. Translation: CASSLGQPYNEQFF. This chain joins TRBV11-2 and TRBJ2-1, with D maybe TRBD1 (6 bases). The CDR3 extends over 14 amino acids. The V gene lost 5 bases and the J gene lost 2 bases, with 10 bases spanning the gap. Germline V gene sequence: CDR1 SGHAT, CDR2 FQNNGV.

The chain is built from TRBV28 and TRBJ1-5; TRBD1 is a possible D gene (5 bases). Trimming pared 2 bases from V and 9 bases from J, leaving 8 bases between. The V gene's germline CDR1 is MDHEN and CDR2 SYDVKM. The CDR3 has 12 residues. CDR3 DNA sequence: TGTGCCAGCAGTTTAGGGGCGAGGCCCCAGCATTTT. Residues: CASSLGARPQHF.

The sample holds a few counts of this clone. The J gene is TRBJ1-5, the V gene TRBV2; TRBD1 matches 7 bases. Germline V gene lookup returns CDR1 SNHLY and CDR2 FYNNEI. J lost 3 bases, V lost 6 bases, and 5 bases had no gene match. This CDR3 is built from 14 residues. The CDR3 coding sequence is TGTGCCAGCAGACTAACAGGGGCCAATCAGCCCCAGCATTTT. This sequence encodes CASRLTGANQPQHF.

This chain joins TRBV28 and TRBJ1-3; no firm D call. Between the trimmed V and J ends, which lost 3 bases and 6 bases, there was a span of 9 bases. The CDR3 loop spans 13 amino acids. The V gene's germline CDR1 is MDHEN and CDR2 SYDVKM. CDR3 sequence: CASSLFWANTIYF. The CDR3 coding sequence is TGTGCCAGCAGTTTGTTTTGGGCAAACACCATATATTTT.

Regarding this clone: The limits of the CDR3 on the DNA are not certain, so only TCRdb's listed CDR3 is given. The V and J genes are TRBV6-5 and TRBJ1-2. From germline, CDR1 is MNHEY and CDR2 SVGAGI. The length of the CDR3 is 12 amino acids, counting both ends. Here the CDR3 reads CATLHWNYGCTF.

The chain combines TRBV7-3 with TRBJ1-3, with D hard to call. The CDR3 is 13 residues long. The germline V gene encodes CDR1 SGHTA and CDR2 FQGTGA. V lost 1 base, J lost 8 bases, and 9 bases lay in between. The CDR3, as DNA: TGTGCCAGCAGCTTAAATCCCCGGGACACCATATATTTT. Its translation is CASSLNPRDTIYF.

This clone was recorded once. This chain links TRBV5-5 with TRBJ1-1, with TRBD1 as a possible D gene (5 bases). CDR3 size: 14 residues. CDR1 and CDR2 from the germline V gene are SGHKS and YYEKEE (reference sequence). The V end lost 3 bases, the J end lost 4 bases, and 13 bases lay between the germline ends. CDR3 bases: TGTGCCAGCAGCTGGGCAGGGTTCGGCACTGAAGCTTTCTTT. This translates into CASSWAGFGTEAFF.

A single count supports this clone. This chain uses TRBV28 with TRBJ2-7, with 10 bases lining up with TRBD2. J lost 3 bases, V lost 7 bases, and 18 bases had no gene match. The CDR3 loop spans 18 amino acids. CDR1 and CDR2 from the germline V gene are MDHEN and SYDVKM. The CDR3 region has the DNA TGTGCCAGCACCCCTTCTCGGCTAGCGGGAGCCAGGGACTACGAGCAGTACTTC. Its translation is CASTPSRLAGARDYEQYF.

The chain couples TRBV5-1 to TRBJ1-3, with D tentatively TRBD1 (5 bases). The CDR3 covers 16 residues. V was clipped by 2 bases and J by 0 bases, with 12 bases between them. Looked up from germline, CDR1 is SGHRS and CDR2 is YFSETQ. The chain's CDR3 is CASSLSPGSSGNTIYF. The CDR3 coding sequence is TGCGCCAGCAGCTTATCACCAGGGTCCTCTGGAAACACCATATATTTT.

The rearrangement links TRBV5-1 to TRBJ2-5; D might be TRBD2 (6 bases). CDR1 and CDR2 from the germline V gene are SGHRS and YFSETQ. The germline V and J ends were trimmed by 4 bases and 0 bases, with 13 bases remaining between them. The CDR3 runs 15 residues. The CDR3 nucleotides read TGCGCCAGCAGCGACCCCGGGGGAAACCAAGAGACCCAGTACTTC. The encoded protein is CASSDPGGNQETQYF. The whole variable domain, filled in from reference TRBV5-1 and TRBJ2-5, reads KAGVTQTPRYLIKTRGQQVTLSCSPISGHRSVSWYQQTPGQGLQFLFEYFSETQRNKGNFPGRFSGRQFSNSRSEMNVSTLELGDSALYLCASSDPGGNQETQYFGPGTRLLVL.

CDR3: CAISGGTGGADTEAFF. The CDR3 bases are TGTGCCATCAGTGGGGGGACAGGGGGCGCGGACACTGAAGCTTTCTTT. V gene TRBV10-3 combines with J gene TRBJ1-1; TRBD1 matches at 12 bases. Germline V gene sequence: CDR1 ENHRY, CDR2 SYGVKD. This CDR3 comprises 16 residues. V lost 4 bases, J lost 3 bases, and 6 bases stayed unmatched.

This chain uses TRBV6-5 with TRBJ2-1; maybe TRBD2 (5 bases). This CDR3 spans 14 amino acids. Trimming pared 6 bases from V and 1 base from J, leaving 10 bases between. The V gene's germline CDR1 is MNHEY and CDR2 SVGAGI. The CDR3: CASSPRGSYNEQFF. CDR3 bases: TGTGCCAGCAGCCCCCGGGGTTCCTACAATGAGCAGTTCTTC.

The genes are TRBV14 and TRBJ2-1; TRBD2 matches 9 bases. The germline CDR1 and CDR2 sequences are SGHDN and FVKESK. The V segment lost 1 base and the J segment 4 bases; nucleotides outside the gene matches: 5. There are 16 residues in the CDR3. DNA of the CDR3: TGTGCCAGCAGCCAAGCACGAGCGGGGGGATACAATGAGCAGTTCTTC. Amino acid sequence: CASSQARAGGYNEQFF.

As for this clone: This specimen includes other DNA sequences encoding the same CDR3. This rearrangement joins TRBV5-1 to TRBJ1-2, with 11 positions matching TRBD1. Germline V gives CDR1 SGHRS, CDR2 YFSETQ. V dropped 4 bases and J dropped 4; count of bases not matched to a gene: 3. The CDR3 totals 14 residues. CDR3 in DNA: TGCGCCAGCAGCCCCGGGACAGGGGGCTATGGCTACACCTTC. Amino acids: CASSPGTGGYGYTF.